This record looks at one T cell receptor (beta chain) sequence and its context. This record comes from a study of T cells after posttransplantation cyclophosphamide. On the day of bone marrow donation, the related graft donor provided peripheral blood. V shed 3 bases and J shed 11 bases, with 14 bases lying between them. The germline V gene has CDR1 MDHEN and CDR2 SYDVKM. The CDR3 runs 13 residues. Assay used: immunoSEQ multiplex PCR; TCRdb lists only in-frame clones, some missing. The sample includes about 15,000 clones, under 85% of them seen just once. The sequence was collected from a man in his fifties. The sample was memory CD4+ T cells sorted from PBMCs. The chain joins TRBV28 to TRBJ2-4; D is unclear. CDR3 DNA: TGTGCCAGCAGTTTCCTTGGCAGGCAACTTCAGTACTTC. It specifies CASSFLGRQLQYF.